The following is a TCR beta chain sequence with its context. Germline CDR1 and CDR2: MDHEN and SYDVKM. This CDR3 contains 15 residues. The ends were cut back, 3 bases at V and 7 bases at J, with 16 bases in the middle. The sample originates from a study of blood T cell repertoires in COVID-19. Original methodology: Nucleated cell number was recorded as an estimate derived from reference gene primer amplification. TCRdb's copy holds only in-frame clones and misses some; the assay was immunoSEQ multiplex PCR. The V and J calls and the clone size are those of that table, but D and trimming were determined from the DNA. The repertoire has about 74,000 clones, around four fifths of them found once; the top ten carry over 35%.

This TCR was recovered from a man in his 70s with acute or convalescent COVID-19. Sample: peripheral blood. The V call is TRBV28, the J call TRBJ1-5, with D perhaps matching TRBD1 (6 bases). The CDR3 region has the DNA TGTGCCAGCAGTTTTTTACAGGGAGTGAGCCAGCCCCAGCATTTT. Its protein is CASSFLQGVSQPQHF.